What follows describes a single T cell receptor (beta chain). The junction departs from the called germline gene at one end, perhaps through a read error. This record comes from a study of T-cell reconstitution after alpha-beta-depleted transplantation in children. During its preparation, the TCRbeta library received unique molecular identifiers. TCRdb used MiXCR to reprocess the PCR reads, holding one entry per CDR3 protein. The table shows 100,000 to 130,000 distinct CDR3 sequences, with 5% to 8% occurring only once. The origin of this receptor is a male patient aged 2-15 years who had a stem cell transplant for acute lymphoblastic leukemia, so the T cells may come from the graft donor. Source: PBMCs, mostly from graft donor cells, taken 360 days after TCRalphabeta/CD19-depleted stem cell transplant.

The CDR3 spells CASSFFYRDTEAFF. DNA for the CDR3: TGTGCCAGCAGTTTTTTCTACAGGGATACTGAAGCCTTCTTT. This chain links TRBV27 with TRBJ1-1; TRBD1 is a possible D gene (6 bases). From germline, CDR1 is MNHEY and CDR2 SMNVEV (reference sequence). The CDR3 runs to 14 residues.